This TCR beta chain was identified during a study of OX40 agonist ivuxolimab in advanced cancers. Notes on the study in general: CD8+ T cells averaged more expanded clones than CD4+.

The CDR3 totals 14 residues. V dropped 2 bases and J dropped 0 bases, with 5 bases sitting between them. The germline CDR1 and CDR2 sequences are MDHEN and SYDVKM. Points on this clone: What it binds is not known.

Sequencing used immunoSEQ multiplex PCR; TCRdb keeps in-frame clones, though not all of them. The data show tens of thousands of clones, 70% to 90% seen once. The receptor was isolated from an adult with an advanced solid tumor such as melanoma, head and neck, liver or kidney cancer. The chain recombines TRBV28 with TRBJ1-3, with no clear D. The sample was CD4+ or CD8+ T cells sorted from blood, taken in a trial of the OX40 agonist ivuxolimab. The CDR3 nucleotides are TGTGCCAGCAGTTTACAGGTCTCTGGAAACACCATATATTTT. Its protein is CASSLQVSGNTIYF. Full variable domain (outside the CDR3, taken from reference TRBV28 and TRBJ1-3): DVKVTQSSRYLVKRTGEKVFLECVQDMDHENMFWYRQDPGLGLRLIYFSYDVKMKEKGDIPEGYSVSREKKERFSLILESASTNQTSMYLCASSLQVSGNTIYFGEGSWLTVV.